The rows below give T cell receptor beta chains drawn from one sample of a study of CD8 T cells in ankylosing spondylitis. One entry per CDR3 protein, called by TCRdb with MiXCR from the 5' RACE reads. Of about 160,000 distinct CDR3 sequences in the sample, approximately 16% are singletons; the top ten hold approximately 8%. The sequencing sample was made of blood, either unsorted or a sorted T cell fraction (not recorded which). These receptors all come from a male donor with ankylosing spondylitis or in good health (not recorded which). Each CDR3 is given with its conserved first and last residue. The order of the fields is J gene, D gene, clone size, V gene, CDR3 protein, CDR3 DNA. D genes are given only for firm matches. Rows give clone size only sometimes, using once, few, many, or a class for an expanded clone.

J: TRBJ1-1; D: .; size: .; V: TRBV12-3/TRBV12-4; CDR3: CASTREFSEAFF; DNA: TGTGCCAGCACTCGGGAGTTTTCTGAAGCTTTCTTT
J: TRBJ1-1; D: .; size: few; V: TRBV7-9; CDR3: CASSLERGAEPEAFF; DNA: TGTGCCAGCAGCTTAGAGCGGGGGGCGGAGCCTGAAGCTTTCTTT
J: TRBJ2-2; D: TRBD1; size: few; V: TRBV5-6; CDR3: CASSFTGGYTGELFF; DNA: TGTGCCAGCAGCTTCACAGGGGGGTACACCGGGGAGCTGTTTTTT
J: TRBJ2-7; D: .; size: many; V: TRBV7-8; CDR3: CASSLEGLYEQYF; DNA: TGTGCCAGCAGCTTAGAGGGACTCTACGAGCAGTACTTC
J: TRBJ2-2; D: .; size: many; V: TRBV20-1; CDR3: CSATRGTPSGELFF; DNA: TGCAGTGCTACCCGGGGCACTCCGTCCGGGGAGCTGTTTTTT
J: TRBJ2-3; D: .; size: .; V: TRBV5-4; CDR3: CASSSGTLDTDTQYF; DNA: TGTGCCAGCAGCTCCGGGACCCTCGATACAGATACGCAGTATTTT
J: TRBJ1-6; D: TRBD1; size: .; V: TRBV5-1; CDR3: CASSLIPGQRNSPLHF; DNA: TGCGCCAGCAGCCTCATACCGGGACAGAGAAATTCACCCCTCCACTTT
J: TRBJ2-2; D: .; size: .; V: TRBV5-5; CDR3: CASSLGRTTTGELFF; DNA: TGTGCCAGCAGCTTGGGACGCACCACCACCGGGGAGCTGTTTTTT
J: TRBJ2-5; D: TRBD2; size: many; V: TRBV5-1; CDR3: CASSWGRSGSETQYF; DNA: TGCGCCAGCAGCTGGGGGCGGAGCGGGAGTGAGACCCAGTACTTC
J: TRBJ2-2; D: .; size: many; V: TRBV2; CDR3: CASSEGRQGWTGELFF; DNA: TGTGCCAGCAGTGAGGGTCGGCAGGGATGGACCGGGGAGCTGTTTTTT
J: TRBJ2-7; D: TRBD1; size: many; V: TRBV5-1; CDR3: CASSLVGQGMSEQYF; DNA: TGCGCCAGCAGCTTGGTGGGACAGGGGATGTCCGAGCAGTACTTC
J: TRBJ2-1; D: TRBD2; size: .; V: TRBV29-1; CDR3: CSAKTSVVNEQFF; DNA: TGCAGCGCCAAGACTAGCGTGGTCAATGAGCAGTTCTTC
J: TRBJ2-7; D: .; size: .; V: TRBV11-1; CDR3: CASSLTGTNSDEQYF; DNA: TGTGCCAGCAGCTTAACTGGTACTAATTCGGACGAGCAGTACTTC
J: TRBJ2-7; D: .; size: .; V: TRBV28; CDR3: CASKRVSSYEQYF; DNA: TGTGCCAGCAAACGGGTAAGCTCCTACGAGCAGTACTTC
J: TRBJ2-1; D: TRBD2; size: .; V: TRBV29-1; CDR3: CSVEIGTSIIDEQFF; DNA: TGCAGCGTTGAAATAGGGACTAGCATTATCGATGAGCAGTTCTTC
J: TRBJ2-7; D: .; size: many; V: TRBV5-1; CDR3: CASSFALGEQYF; DNA: TGCGCCAGCAGCTTCGCCTTGGGGGAGCAGTACTTC
J: TRBJ2-4; D: .; size: few; V: TRBV28; CDR3: CASSIQRTKNIQYF; DNA: TGTGCCAGCAGCATACAACGGACCAAAAACATTCAGTACTTC
J: TRBJ1-6; D: TRBD1; size: many; V: TRBV27; CDR3: CASGQGYNSPLHF; DNA: TGTGCCAGCGGACAGGGGTATAATTCACCCCTCCACTTT
J: TRBJ1-1; D: .; size: many; V: TRBV9; CDR3: CASNLAGQTEAFF; DNA: TGTGCCAGCAACCTAGCGGGGCAGACTGAAGCTTTCTTT
J: TRBJ1-1; D: TRBD1; size: few; V: TRBV7-9; CDR3: CASASLGQGSTEAFF; DNA: TGTGCCAGCGCCTCCCTGGGACAGGGGTCCACTGAAGCTTTCTTT
J: TRBJ2-2; D: .; size: few; V: TRBV20-1; CDR3: CSATGANTGELFF; DNA: TGCAGCGCTACGGGGGCTAATACCGGGGAGCTGTTTTTT
J: TRBJ1-4; D: TRBD1; size: many; V: TRBV20-1; CDR3: CSASPGQGDEKLFF; DNA: TGCAGTGCTAGCCCGGGACAGGGGGATGAAAAACTGTTTTTT
J: TRBJ2-4; D: .; size: many; V: TRBV6-2/TRBV6-3; CDR3: CASSLAASLTKNIQYF; DNA: TGTGCCAGCAGTTTAGCGGCGTCTCTGACCAAAAACATTCAGTACTTC
J: TRBJ1-1; D: .; size: .; V: TRBV5-1; CDR3: CASSLSGQGEAFF; DNA: TGCGCCAGCAGCTTGAGTGGGCAGGGTGAAGCTTTCTTT
J: TRBJ2-2; D: .; size: many; V: TRBV28; CDR3: CASSPLGSPGQTGELFF; DNA: TGTGCCAGCAGCCCACTCGGCTCCCCAGGGCAAACCGGGGAGCTGTTTTTT
J: TRBJ1-5; D: TRBD1; size: once; V: TRBV4-2; CDR3: CASSREGAMNQPQHF; DNA: TGTGCCAGCAGCCGAGAGGGGGCCATGAATCAGCCCCAGCATTTT
J: TRBJ1-3; D: .; size: many; V: TRBV20-1; CDR3: CSAAGRGRNTIYF; DNA: TGCAGTGCTGCCGGCAGGGGACGAAACACCATATATTTT
J: TRBJ1-1; D: TRBD1; size: .; V: TRBV18; CDR3: CASSPTGATEAFF; DNA: TGTGCCAGCTCACCGACAGGGGCGACTGAAGCTTTCTTT
J: TRBJ1-1; D: .; size: many; V: TRBV12-3/TRBV12-4; CDR3: CASSLRGVAFF; DNA: TGTGCCAGCAGTTTAAGGGGGGTAGCTTTCTTT
J: TRBJ1-1; D: .; size: few; V: TRBV12-3/TRBV12-4; CDR3: CASSLSGGMNTEAFF; DNA: TGTGCCAGCAGTCTCTCTGGAGGTATGAACACTGAAGCTTTCTTT
J: TRBJ1-2; D: .; size: .; V: TRBV11-2; CDR3: CASSSPTVNYGYTF; DNA: TGTGCCAGCAGCTCCCCGACGGTTAACTATGGCTACACCTTC
J: TRBJ2-7; D: TRBD1; size: .; V: TRBV4-1; CDR3: CASSHGTGGTYEQYF; DNA: TGCGCCAGCAGCCATGGCACAGGGGGCACCTACGAGCAGTACTTC
J: TRBJ2-1; D: .; size: many; V: TRBV6-5; CDR3: CASSYVHEQFF; DNA: TGTGCCAGCAGTTACGTCCATGAGCAGTTCTTC
J: TRBJ1-2; D: .; size: .; V: TRBV27; CDR3: CASSSTGHQNYGYTF; DNA: TGTGCCAGCAGTTCAACGGGACACCAAAACTATGGCTACACCTTC
J: TRBJ2-2; D: .; size: few; V: TRBV28; CDR3: CVTGVTGELFF; DNA: TGTGTGACGGGAGTCACCGGGGAGCTGTTTTTT
J: TRBJ1-1; D: .; size: .; V: TRBV24-1; CDR3: CATSDPDTTEAFF; DNA: TGTGCCACCAGTGATCCTGATACCACTGAAGCTTTCTTT
J: TRBJ2-3; D: .; size: once; V: TRBV19; CDR3: CASSDGSDTQYF; DNA: TGTGCCAGTAGTGATGGATCGGATACGCAGTATTTT
J: TRBJ1-1; D: TRBD1; size: .; V: TRBV5-1; CDR3: CASSLGDRGLRTEAFF; DNA: TGCGCCAGCAGCTTGGGGGACAGGGGGCTTAGAACTGAAGCTTTCTTT
J: TRBJ2-1; D: TRBD2; size: many; V: TRBV19; CDR3: CASSIAGGRDEQFF; DNA: TGTGCCAGTAGTATAGCGGGAGGGCGGGATGAGCAGTTCTTC
J: TRBJ2-1; D: .; size: many; V: TRBV10-3; CDR3: CAISEYPSAKYNEQFF; DNA: TGTGCCATCAGTGAATATCCTAGCGCGAAATACAATGAGCAGTTCTTC
J: TRBJ2-1; D: .; size: many; V: TRBV7-8; CDR3: CASRAMNEQFF; DNA: TGTGCCAGCAGAGCGATGAATGAGCAGTTCTTC
J: TRBJ2-4; D: .; size: many; V: TRBV18; CDR3: CASSLEQKNIQYF; DNA: TGTGCCAGCTCACTGGAACAGAAAAACATTCAGTACTTC
J: TRBJ2-1; D: TRBD2; size: many; V: TRBV5-1; CDR3: CASSLLAGPNNEQFF; DNA: TGCGCCAGCAGCTTGCTAGCGGGACCCAACAATGAGCAGTTCTTC
J: TRBJ2-2; D: .; size: .; V: TRBV28; CDR3: CAMGPGTQSGELFF; DNA: TGTGCCATGGGCCCCGGGACCCAGTCCGGGGAGCTGTTTTTT
J: TRBJ2-3; D: TRBD2; size: .; V: TRBV9; CDR3: CASSESGRPYTDTQYF; DNA: TGTGCCAGCAGCGAGAGCGGGAGGCCATACACAGATACGCAGTATTTT
J: TRBJ1-2; D: .; size: many; V: TRBV20-1; CDR3: CSARVSGRDGYGYTF; DNA: TGCAGTGCTAGAGTCAGTGGGAGGGATGGCTATGGCTACACCTTC
J: TRBJ1-1; D: .; size: many; V: TRBV2; CDR3: CASSESRVNTEAFF; DNA: TGTGCCAGCAGTGAATCTCGTGTGAACACTGAAGCTTTCTTT
J: TRBJ2-2; D: .; size: .; V: TRBV11-2; CDR3: CASSLDSAAGELFF; DNA: TGTGCCAGCAGCTTAGATTCTGCGGCCGGGGAGCTGTTTTTT
J: TRBJ2-5; D: .; size: .; V: TRBV2; CDR3: CASAVTQTQYF; DNA: TGTGCCAGCGCGGTGACGCAGACCCAGTACTTC
J: TRBJ2-7; D: TRBD1; size: many; V: TRBV12-3/TRBV12-4; CDR3: CASSQGRQGSYEQYF; DNA: TGTGCCAGCAGCCAGGGGCGACAGGGTTCCTACGAGCAGTACTTC
J: TRBJ2-5; D: .; size: many; V: TRBV7-9; CDR3: CASSFKGFPQETQYF; DNA: TGTGCCAGCAGCTTCAAGGGGTTCCCCCAAGAGACCCAGTACTTC